This T cell receptor beta chain was obtained from a study of cytomegalovirus exposure and HLA in healthy donors. PCR was performed using 60 Vbeta and 13 Jbeta primers. TCRdb's copy holds only in-frame clones and misses some; the assay was immunoSEQ multiplex PCR. The repertoire consists of 140,000 to 150,000 clones, with 65% to 85% occurring once and the leading ten covering around 3.6%. Germline-derived CDR1 and CDR2 are SGHRS and YFSETQ. The CDR3 loop spans 13 amino acids. Germline trimming cut 5 bases from V and 7 bases from J; bases unmatched to any gene: 5. The chain links TRBV5-1 to TRBJ2-5, with TRBD2 matching 10 bases. This TCR was recovered from a male donor in good health and CMV-seronegative. The sequenced sample was PBMCs. Written as DNA, the CDR3 is TGCGCCAGCAGTCGGACTAGCGGCACGACCCAGTACTTC. It encodes CASSRTSGTTQYF.